Listed here is a single T cell receptor (beta chain). V lost 3 bases, J lost 5 bases, and 14 bases stayed unmatched. Germline loops: CDR1 SGHTA, CDR2 FQGNSA. The CDR3 covers 18 residues. This sample is part of a study of blood T cell repertoires in COVID-19. Whole-study context: Acute and convalescent COVID-19 samples came from the United States, Italy and Spain. PBMCs, B-cell-depleted T cells, or T cells were the source of the cDNA or gDNA that made up the material.

Repertoires were generated with immunoSEQ multiplex PCR, while TCRdb's copy carries only in-frame clones and drops some. This sample has under 85,000 clones; around 85% occur once, and the top ten carry roughly an eighth. The sequence came from a human donor in a cohort sampled during active COVID-19. The chain has TRBV7-2 and TRBJ2-1; 9 nucleotides align to TRBD2. The sample comprised peripheral blood. CDR3: CASSFVPAGGLGDNEQFF. CDR3 bases: TGTGCCAGCAGCTTTGTTCCAGCGGGGGGCCTCGGGGACAATGAGCAGTTCTTC.